The sequence of this T cell receptor beta chain was determined in a study of shared clonotypes between healthy human individuals. The wider study: Each donor contributed plates that comprised three CD4 naive, three CD4 memory, two CD8 naive and one CD8 memory.

Study-wide findings and caveats: Sequencing of the sorted subsets was shown by rarefaction to be incomplete despite large depth.

A remark on this clone: What it binds is unknown.

The CDR3 runs to 16 residues. Trimming cost V 4 bases and J 3 bases; bases outside gene matches: 10. Germline lookup yields CDR1 MNHEY and CDR2 SVGAGI. The assay was run at deep level. Produced via immunoSEQ multiplex PCR; TCRdb's table is partial and in-frame only. Among about 580,000 clones listed, 95% to 98% were seen once. The naive CD8 population came from CD45RO-negative cells selected for CCR7, without terminally differentiated effector memory CD45RA+ cells. Sequenced material: naive CD8+ T cells sorted from blood. The rearrangement links TRBV6-5 to TRBJ2-5; TRBD2 agrees at 8 bases. The TCR was taken from a young man in good health. CDR3 bases: TGTGCCAGCAGTTTGGTTAGCGGGGAGGGGAAAGAGACCCAGTACTTC. Its protein product is CASSLVSGEGKETQYF.